The 13 T cell receptor beta chains given below trace back to one sample, sequenced in a study of T cells in localized non-small cell lung cancer. Repertoires were generated with immunoSEQ multiplex PCR, while TCRdb's copy carries only in-frame clones and drops some. The sample shows approximately 61,000 clones, roughly 89% of them seen only once. This material consisted of peripheral blood, taken before any cancer treatment. These receptor sequences come from a woman between 35 and 70 years old with stage I lung adenocarcinoma.

This clone was picked up one time. The chain joins TRBV28 to TRBJ2-1; D unclear. This CDR3 contains 15 residues. Germline V lookup: CDR1 MDHEN, CDR2 SYDVKM. V was clipped by 4 bases and J by 0 bases, with 10 bases between them. CDR3: CASSSTYLSYNEQFF. The CDR3 region has the DNA TGTGCCAGCAGTTCCACCTACCTCTCCTACAATGAGCAGTTCTTC.

By proportion, this clone is medium-sized (0.01 to 0.1%). This CDR3 is CASSQELGGLGEKLFF. The CDR3 DNA reads as TGTGCCAGCAGCCAAGAGTTGGGGGGGCTGGGTGAAAAACTGTTTTTT. V and J are TRBV14 and TRBJ1-4; the D gene is possibly TRBD1 (6 bases). The CDR3 is made up of 16 amino acids. Trimming left V 0 bases short and J 7 bases short, with 15 bases between. Germline CDR1 is SGHDN and CDR2 is FVKESK.

The chain employs TRBV28 and TRBJ2-2; perhaps TRBD2 as D (7 bases). Germline CDR1 MDHEN, CDR2 SYDVKM. Trimming removed 3 bases from V and 5 bases from J, with 13 bases in between. This CDR3 comprises 15 residues. This CDR3 reads CASSFGGATTGELFF. The CDR3 DNA follows: TGTGCCAGCAGTTTTGGGGGGGCGACAACCGGGGAGCTGTTTTTT.

This clone has more than one count but fewer than ten. The chain recombines TRBV2 with TRBJ1-2, with D perhaps TRBD1 (6 bases). V was pared by 4 bases and J by 4 bases, with 13 bases between. The CDR3 consists of 14 residues. The germline gives CDR1 SNHLY, CDR2 FYNNEI. CDR3: CASSARRGAYGYTF. CDR3 DNA: TGTGCCAGCAGTGCTCGGCGGGGGGCCTATGGCTACACCTTC.

This clone came up once. The V gene is TRBV6-1, the J gene TRBJ1-2, with D possibly TRBD1 on 5 matching bases. CDR1 is MNHNS and CDR2 is SASEGT in the germline V gene. The V gene lost 4 bases and the J gene lost 2 bases, with 8 bases spanning the gap. CDR3 length equals 13 residues. DNA of the CDR3: TGTGCCAGCAGTGGATGGGACAACTATGGCTACACCTTC. Protein: CASSGWDNYGYTF.

The chain carries TRBV5-1 and TRBJ2-3; weak D call: TRBD1 (6 bases). Trimming pared 0 bases from V and 5 bases from J, leaving 19 bases between. The CDR3 totals 17 residues. The V gene's germline CDR1 is SGHRS and CDR2 YFSETQ. The CDR3 is CASSLEWLGAPGDTQYF. For the CDR3, the DNA is TGCGCCAGCAGCTTGGAGTGGCTGGGGGCGCCGGGAGATACGCAGTATTTT.

Worth noting for this clone: Within the sample, other DNA sequences also encode this same CDR3. As DNA, the CDR3 is TGTGCCACCAGCAGAGATCGGGGAAATCAGCCCCAGCATTTT. As protein: CATSRDRGNQPQHF. V is TRBV15 and J is TRBJ1-5; D is ambiguous. Germline CDR1 LNHNV, CDR2 YYDKDF (reference sequence). The V and J ends lost 0 bases and 4 bases respectively, with 7 bases between them. The CDR3 loop spans 14 amino acids.

This clone was seen a single time. The chain carries TRBV11-2 and TRBJ2-3; D call uncertain. The ends were cut back, 3 bases at V and 4 bases at J, with 11 bases in the middle. Germline V gene sequence: CDR1 SGHAT, CDR2 FQNNGV. CDR3 length equals 14 residues. Here the CDR3 DNA reads TGTGCCAGCAGCTTCTTTGATGGGGCAGATACGCAGTATTTT. It translates to CASSFFDGADTQYF.

This clone was seen more than once but under ten times. The chain recombines TRBV10-1 with TRBJ1-2; D gene ambiguous. This CDR3 contains 13 residues. Germline V gives CDR1 WNHNN, CDR2 SYGVQD (reference sequence). The germline V and J ends were trimmed by 3 bases and 4 bases, with 9 bases remaining between them. CDR3 region: CASSEGPTYGYTF. The CDR3, as DNA: TGCGCCAGCAGTGAAGGGCCTACCTATGGCTACACCTTC.

The count of this clone is one. The chain is built from TRBV27 and TRBJ2-7; D is unresolved. V lost 2 bases and J 2 bases, leaving 7 bases between the germline ends. This CDR3 is 13 amino acids long. The germline V gene encodes CDR1 MNHEY and CDR2 SMNVEV (reference sequence). The CDR3: CASSLGRTYEQYF. CDR3 coding DNA: TGTGCCAGCAGTTTAGGCAGAACCTACGAGCAGTACTTC.

The chain uses TRBV2 and TRBJ1-1; 8 nucleotides agree with TRBD1. Germline CDR1 reads SNHLY; CDR2 reads FYNNEI. The trim removed 6 bases at V and 0 bases at J, leaving 15 bases unmatched. CDR3 length: 18 amino acids. CDR3 DNA: TGTGCCAGCAGGGATAATTACAGGACAGGGCTGATGAACACTGAAGCTTTCTTT. Translation gives CASRDNYRTGLMNTEAFF.

The chain recombines TRBV9 with TRBJ2-5; D possibly corresponds to TRBD1 (6 bases). The CDR3 consists of 14 residues. CDR1 is SGDLS, CDR2 YYNGEE, per germline. The V end was cut by 4 bases, the J end by 5 bases, with 15 bases between. CDR3 bases: TGTGCCAGCAGCCCAAAACAGGGTTACGAGACCCAGTACTTC. Its translation: CASSPKQGYETQYF.

On this clone itself: The junction differs from germline at one of its ends, possibly a read error. This sequence joins TRBV7-9 and TRBJ2-1; 7 nucleotides agree with TRBD1. CDR3 size: 11 residues. The germline CDR1 and CDR2 sequences are SEHNR and FQNEAQ (reference sequence). CDR3 nucleotide sequence: TGTGCCAGCAGCCAGGGGGTAGTCTCGGTCTTC. Translation gives CASSQGVVSVF.